This TCR beta chain is from a study of coeliac disease. There are 15 residues in the CDR3. The germline V gene encodes CDR1 SGHNT and CDR2 YYREEE (reference sequence). Trimming cost V 0 bases and J 4 bases; bases outside gene matches: 4. On this clone: Its matching antigen is unknown.

The method was immunoSEQ multiplex PCR; TCRdb's version includes in-frame clones alone and lacks a portion of them. The repertoire holds 5,000 or so clones, 60% to 70% seen once, with approximately 10% in the top ten. General study results and limits: Active celiac intraepithelial and lamina propria samples had lower TRB and TRG clonality than control samples.

The sample comprised lamina propria lymphocytes from the gut. The chain uses TRBV5-4 and TRBJ1-3; 7 bases align to TRBD1. The receptor was isolated from a woman aged 70-85 years with celiac disease. CDR3: CASSLEGAQGNTIYF. The CDR3 DNA sequence: TGTGCCAGCAGCTTGGAGGGGGCTCAGGGAAACACCATATATTTT.